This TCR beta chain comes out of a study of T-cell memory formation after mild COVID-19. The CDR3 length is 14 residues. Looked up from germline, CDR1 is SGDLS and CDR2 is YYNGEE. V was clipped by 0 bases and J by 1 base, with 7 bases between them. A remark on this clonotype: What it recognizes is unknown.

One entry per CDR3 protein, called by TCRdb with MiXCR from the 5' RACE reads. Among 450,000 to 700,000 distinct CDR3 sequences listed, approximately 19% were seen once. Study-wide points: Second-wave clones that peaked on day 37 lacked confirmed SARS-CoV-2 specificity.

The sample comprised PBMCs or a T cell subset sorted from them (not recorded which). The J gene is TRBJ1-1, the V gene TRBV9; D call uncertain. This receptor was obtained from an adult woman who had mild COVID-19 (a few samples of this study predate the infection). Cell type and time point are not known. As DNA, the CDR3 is TGTGCCAGCAGCGTAGCGTCGGGGAACACTGAAGCTTTCTTT. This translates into CASSVASGNTEAFF.